This TCR beta chain was recovered during a study of neurological immune-mediated disorders. MiXCR, applied by TCRdb to the 5' RACE reads, yields one record per CDR3 protein. The table records approximately 24,000 distinct CDR3 sequences, 10% to 15% of them present only once. The CDR3 sequence is 12 residues long. The V gene's germline CDR1 is SGHRS and CDR2 YFSETQ. V lost 7 bases to trimming and J lost 6 bases; unmatched junction nucleotides: 7. In its sample, this clonotype was seen many times. The sample comprised PBMCs. The V gene is TRBV5-1, the J gene TRBJ2-7, with 7 positions matching TRBD2. The sequence was obtained from a woman aged 40 to 49 with HTLV-1-associated myelopathy (HAM/TSP). CDR3 amino acids: CASGAGRGEQYF. The CDR3 DNA is TGCGCCAGCGGAGCGGGGCGGGGCGAGCAGTACTTC.